This TCR beta chain comes out of a study of memory CD4+ T cells and cytomegalovirus serostatus. The sort gate was single viable CD3+CD4+CD8-CD45RO+ cells for memory CD4+ T cells. The data were produced by immunoSEQ multiplex PCR, yet TCRdb's version contains in-frame clones alone and is incomplete. The sample records 85,000 to 100,000 clones, under 90% being singletons. V lost 0 bases to trimming and J lost 6 bases, with 6 bases between them. The V gene's germline CDR1 is SGHKS and CDR2 YYEKEE (reference sequence). The CDR3 loop spans 13 amino acids. Sequencing was performed on memory CD4+ T cells from blood. The chain has TRBV5-5 and TRBJ2-2; unclear D gene. The TCR sequence derives from an adult in good health and CMV-seropositive. This CDR3 reads CASSLAQPGELFF. In DNA form, the CDR3 reads TGTGCCAGCAGCTTGGCCCAGCCCGGGGAGCTGTTTTTT.